One and the same sample provided the 13 T cell receptor beta chains below, sequenced in a study of cytomegalovirus exposure and HLA in healthy donors. With 60 Vbeta and 13 Jbeta primers, the PCR was carried out. Assay used: immunoSEQ multiplex PCR; TCRdb lists only in-frame clones, some missing. In the table there are 120,000 or so clones, 81% of which are singletons. Specimen: PBMCs. These receptors were collected from a man in his late teens or twenties in good health and CMV-seropositive.

The genes are TRBV7-8 and TRBJ2-2; 14 nucleotides agree with TRBD2. The germline V gene encodes CDR1 SGHVS and CDR2 FQNEAQ. There are 18 residues in the CDR3. Losses at the gene ends were 5 bases for V and 3 bases for J; bases not matched to a gene: 8. This chain's CDR3 is CASSVLGTSGSYTGELFF. The DNA for the CDR3 is TGTGCCAGCAGCGTGCTCGGGACTAGCGGGAGTTACACCGGGGAGCTGTTTTTT.

V and J are TRBV30 and TRBJ2-1; D is ambiguous. The CDR3 runs to 15 residues. Trimming removed 4 bases at V and 5 bases at J, with 18 bases between. Germline V gene lookup returns CDR1 GTSNPN and CDR2 SVGIG (reference sequence). As DNA, the CDR3 is TGTGCCTGGAACCCGGCAACAAGGAGTCACAATGAGCAGTTCTTC. Translating it yields CAWNPATRSHNEQFF.

CDR3: CASSQDFRTQYF. The CDR3, as DNA: TGTGCCAGCAGCCAAGATTTCCGGACCCAGTACTTC. The chain combines TRBV14 with TRBJ2-5; no reliable D call. The CDR3 runs to 12 residues. The germline V gene encodes CDR1 SGHDN and CDR2 FVKESK. Trimming stripped 0 bases from V and 7 bases from J, with 6 bases between. The full variable domain, its missing parts supplied by reference TRBV14 and TRBJ2-5, is EAGVTQFPSHSVIEKGQTVTLRCDPISGHDNLYWYRRVMGKEIKFLLHFVKESKQDESGMPNNRFLAERTGGTYSTLKVQPAELEDSGVYFCASSQDFRTQYFGPGTRLLVL.

The chain combines TRBV30 with TRBJ1-2, with 8 bases lining up with TRBD1. CDR1 is GTSNPN, CDR2 SVGIG, per germline (reference sequence). This CDR3 comprises 14 residues. V lost 2 bases, J lost 4 bases, and 6 bases stayed unmatched. The CDR3 loop reads CAWSQGARPYGYTF. CDR3 bases: TGTGCCTGGAGTCAGGGGGCGAGACCCTATGGCTACACCTTC.

The rearrangement links TRBV30 to TRBJ1-6; 7 bases match TRBD1. This CDR3 comprises 20 residues. With V trimmed by 2 bases and J by 8 bases, 24 bases remained unmatched. The germline CDR1 and CDR2 sequences are GTSNPN and SVGIG (reference sequence). The CDR3 DNA reads as TGTGCCTGGAGTCGCCTTAAGGGACAGAGAACAGCCTTACTGGATTCACCCCTCCACTTT. Amino acid sequence: CAWSRLKGQRTALLDSPLHF.

This chain links TRBV6-5 with TRBJ2-7, with D possibly TRBD1 on 5 matching bases. Trimming stripped 3 bases from V and 6 bases from J, with 6 bases between. The CDR3 has 11 amino acids. Germline V gene lookup returns CDR1 MNHEY and CDR2 SVGAGI. The CDR3 loop is CASSYGAEQYF. The CDR3 coding sequence is TGTGCCAGCAGTTATGGGGCCGAGCAGTACTTC.

The chain carries TRBV19 and TRBJ1-1, with unresolved D. V lost 6 bases to trimming and J lost 0 bases, with 17 bases between them. CDR1 and CDR2 from the germline V gene are LNHDA and SQIVND (reference sequence). The CDR3 has 16 amino acids. Here the CDR3 reads CASRSKVQRVNTEAFF. The CDR3 DNA follows: TGTGCCAGTAGGAGTAAGGTTCAGAGGGTGAACACTGAAGCTTTCTTT.

This clone was seen more than once but under ten times. This chain uses TRBV10-1 with TRBJ1-1; D unclear. This CDR3 is 13 amino acids long. Germline V CDR1 and CDR2: WNHNN, SYGVQD (reference sequence). Trimming left V 4 bases short and J 7 bases short, with 13 bases between. The CDR3 sequence is CASSGESESEAFF. CDR3 bases: TGCGCCAGCAGTGGTGAATCGGAGAGTGAAGCTTTCTTT.

V and J are TRBV18 and TRBJ2-6; unclear D gene. The germline V gene has CDR1 KGHSH and CDR2 LQKENI. This CDR3 is built from 18 residues. Trimming pared 2 bases from V and 3 bases from J, leaving 17 bases between. For the CDR3, the DNA is TGTGCCAGCTCACCATCTTCGGAGACCGCTAATGGGGCCAACGTCCTGACTTTC. Amino acid sequence: CASSPSSETANGANVLTF.

The rearrangement uses TRBV25-1 and TRBJ1-1, with 9 positions matching TRBD1. V shed 5 bases and J 7 bases; nucleotides not matched to a gene: 8. The CDR3 totals 14 residues. Germline-derived CDR1 and CDR2 are MGHDK and SYGVNS. The CDR3 nucleotides are TGTGCCAGCAGTAAGGGGGGACAGGGTGATGAAGCTTTCTTT. Translating it yields CASSKGGQGDEAFF.

The chain uses TRBV5-1 and TRBJ1-2; 7 bases are shared with TRBD1. The CDR3 loop spans 14 amino acids. Losses at the gene ends were 3 bases for V and 2 bases for J; bases not matched to a gene: 4. CDR1 is SGHRS, CDR2 YFSETQ, per germline. The CDR3 spells CASSSLQGNYGYTF. As DNA, the CDR3 is TGCGCCAGCAGCTCTCTACAGGGGAACTATGGCTACACCTTC. The full variable domain, rest sourced from reference TRBV5-1 and TRBJ1-2, is KAGVTQTPRYLIKTRGQQVTLSCSPISGHRSVSWYQQTPGQGLQFLFEYFSETQRNKGNFPGRFSGRQFSNSRSEMNVSTLELGDSALYLCASSSLQGNYGYTFGSGTRLTVV.

The V call is TRBV6-5, the J call TRBJ1-4; no firm D call. In germline, CDR1 is MNHEY, CDR2 SVGAGI. This CDR3 has 14 residues. Trimming shortened V by 2 bases and J by 8 bases, and 12 bases separated the two germline ends. CDR3 protein: CASSYGLTNEKLFF. CDR3 sequence (DNA): TGTGCCAGCAGTTACGGCCTTACCAACGAAAAACTGTTTTTT.

Only a few counts were recorded for this clone. J is TRBJ2-5 and V is TRBV7-9, with 11 bases lining up with TRBD2. Germline V gene lookup returns CDR1 SEHNR and CDR2 FQNEAQ (reference sequence). Trimming at V came to 9 bases and at J to 3 bases, leaving 6 bases not matched to a gene. The CDR3 covers 14 residues. The CDR3 is CASYSSGGKETQYF. CDR3 nucleotides: TGTGCCAGTTACTCTAGCGGGGGGAAAGAGACCCAGTACTTC. The complete variable domain, with remaining parts taken from reference TRBV7-9 and TRBJ2-5, reads DTGVSQNPRHKITKRGQNVTFRCDPISEHNRLYWYRQTLGQGPEFLTYFQNEAQLEKSRLLSDRFSAERPKGSFSTLEIQRTEQGDSAMYLCASYSSGGKETQYFGPGTRLLVL.